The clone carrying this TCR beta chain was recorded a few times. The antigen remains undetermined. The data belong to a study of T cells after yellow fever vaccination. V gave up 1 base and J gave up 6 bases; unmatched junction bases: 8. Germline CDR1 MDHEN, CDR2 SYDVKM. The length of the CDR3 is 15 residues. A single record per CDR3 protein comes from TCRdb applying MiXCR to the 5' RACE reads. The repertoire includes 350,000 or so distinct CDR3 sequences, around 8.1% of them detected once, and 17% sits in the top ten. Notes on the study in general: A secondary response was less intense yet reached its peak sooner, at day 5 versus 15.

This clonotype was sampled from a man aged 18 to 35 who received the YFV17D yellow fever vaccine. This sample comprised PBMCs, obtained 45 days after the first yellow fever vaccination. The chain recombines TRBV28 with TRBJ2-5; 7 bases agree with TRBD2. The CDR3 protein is CASSLSRGVRQTQYF. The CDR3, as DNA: TGTGCCAGCAGTTTATCCCGGGGGGTACGACAGACCCAGTACTTC. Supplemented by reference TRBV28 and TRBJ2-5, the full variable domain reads DVKVTQSSRYLVKRTGEKVFLECVQDMDHENMFWYRQDPGLGLRLIYFSYDVKMKEKGDIPEGYSVSREKKERFSLILESASTNQTSMYLCASSLSRGVRQTQYFGPGTRLLVL.